These 9 T cell receptor beta chains originate from one sample sequenced in a study of cytomegalovirus exposure and HLA in healthy donors. PCR was performed using 60 Vbeta and 13 Jbeta primers. Clones were read by immunoSEQ multiplex PCR, and TCRdb kept only the in-frame ones, dropping some. The sample shows about 200,000 clones, 70% to 80% of them seen only once. The source material was PBMCs. All receptors derive from a woman aged 25 to 45 in good health and CMV-seronegative.

The J gene is TRBJ2-7, the V gene TRBV14; 7 bases are shared with TRBD1. The germline V gene has CDR1 SGHDN and CDR2 FVKESK. The length of the CDR3 is 17 residues. J lost 1 base, V lost 4 bases, and 13 bases had no gene match. In nucleotides, the CDR3 is TGTGCCAGCAGCCCCCGACAGGGCGAAGGATGGTCCTACGAGCAGTACTTC. This sequence encodes CASSPRQGEGWSYEQYF.

Remarks on this clone: The junction and the germline gene differ at one end; a read error may be behind it. V is TRBV5-5 and J is TRBJ1-1, with 9 positions matching TRBD1. The CDR3 length is 13 residues. CDR1 is SGHKS and CDR2 is YYEKEE in the germline V gene (reference sequence). The CDR3 bases are TGTGCCACCACAGGGGGCTTCTTTACTGAGGCTTTCTTT. It encodes CATTGGFFTEAFF. Variable domain in full (rest from reference TRBV5-5 and TRBJ1-1): DAGVTQSPTHLIKTRGQQVTLRCSPISGHKSVSWYQQVLGQGPQFIFQYYEKEERGRGNFPDRFSARQFPNYSSELNVNALLLGDSALYLCATTGGFFTEAFFGQGTRLTVV.

The chain carries TRBV5-1 and TRBJ2-7; 8 nucleotides line up with TRBD2. Trimming cost V 6 bases and J 3 bases; bases outside gene matches: 8. From germline, CDR1 is SGHRS and CDR2 YFSETQ. The CDR3 has 14 amino acids. The CDR3 loop is CASTHTSGGYEQYF. The CDR3 coding sequence is TGCGCCAGCACCCACACAAGCGGGGGCTACGAGCAGTACTTC.

As concerns this clone: An end of the junction does not agree with germline; a read error may underlie this. The DNA for the CDR3 is TGTGCCAGCAGTTTCCACAGGGGGAAGGATAACTATGGCTACCCCTTC. Encoded protein: CASSFHRGKDNYGYPF. This chain uses TRBV6-5 with TRBJ1-2, with 8 bases identical to TRBD1. Germline V gene lookup returns CDR1 MNHEY and CDR2 SVGAGI. The CDR3 is 16 residues long.

V and J are TRBV7-2 and TRBJ2-5; 13 nucleotides agree with TRBD2. Germline CDR1 SGHTA, CDR2 FQGNSA. With 5 bases clipped from V and 4 bases from J, the junction kept 7 bases outside the gene matches. The CDR3 totals 16 residues. The CDR3 DNA follows: TGTGCCAGCAGCCCCTCACTAGCGGGAGGGCCAGAGACCCAGTACTTC. This translates into CASSPSLAGGPETQYF.

This clone has only a few counts. An end of the junction differs from the germline gene, which may be a read error. CDR3 in amino acids: CASSFLAGQASDEQYF. The CDR3 nucleotides read TGTGCCAGCAGCTTTCTCGCCGGACAGGCCTCCGACGAGCAGTACTTC. V usage is TRBV11-1 and J usage is TRBJ2-7; 7 bases line up with TRBD1. The CDR3 covers 16 residues. Germline V gene sequence: CDR1 SGHAT, CDR2 FQDESV (reference sequence).

The rearrangement links TRBV5-1 to TRBJ1-6, with 8 bases lining up with TRBD1. Trimming removed 0 bases from V and 10 bases from J; junction bases left unmatched: 6. Germline loops: CDR1 SGHRS, CDR2 YFSETQ. The CDR3 covers 15 residues. The CDR3 nucleotides are TGCGCCAGCAGCTTGGCGGACAGGGATGTCTCACCCCTCCACTTT. Translated: CASSLADRDVSPLHF.

The chain uses TRBV27 and TRBJ2-7; perhaps TRBD2 as D (5 bases). Looked up from germline, CDR1 is MNHEY and CDR2 is SMNVEV (reference sequence). The germline V and J ends were trimmed by 5 bases and 3 bases, with 8 bases remaining between them. The CDR3 consists of 12 residues. CDR3 protein: CASSRRLYEQYF. The CDR3 DNA is TGTGCCAGCAGTAGGAGGCTCTACGAGCAGTACTTC.

This rearrangement joins TRBV5-1 to TRBJ2-7; 7 positions match TRBD1. The length of the CDR3 is 14 residues. CDR1 is SGHRS, CDR2 YFSETQ, per germline. The trim removed 4 bases at V and 3 bases at J, leaving 7 bases unmatched. The CDR3 DNA is TGCGCCAGCAGCCCTACAGGGGAGCTCTACGAGCAGTACTTC. Its translation is CASSPTGELYEQYF.